The clone carrying this T cell receptor (beta chain) showed up just once. This record comes from a study of blood T cell repertoires in COVID-19. Profiled with immunoSEQ multiplex PCR; TCRdb holds only in-frame clones, not every one. The sample gives 130,000 or so clones, approximately 90% of which show up once; about 17% is in the top ten. Between the trimmed V and J ends, which lost 2 bases and 9 bases, there was a span of 17 bases. Germline V gives CDR1 SGHVS, CDR2 FQNEAQ. The CDR3 length is 15 residues. The V gene is TRBV7-8, the J gene TRBJ2-1, with TRBD1 as a possible D gene (6 bases). This clonotype originated in a man aged 50 or older with active or convalescent COVID-19. Sequencing was performed on peripheral blood. In DNA form, the CDR3 reads TGTGCCAGCAGCTTAATTACAGGGAGCTCCGGTGAGCAGTTCTTC. Amino acids: CASSLITGSSGEQFF.